The clone carrying this TCR beta chain has just one count. The antigen is not known. The PCR made use of 60 Vbeta and 13 Jbeta primers. TCRdb's table, derived via immunoSEQ multiplex PCR, lists solely in-frame clones and lacks some. In the table there are 150,000 to 200,000 clones, around 79% of which are singletons. There are 13 residues in the CDR3. The germline V gene has CDR1 SGDLS and CDR2 YYNGEE. Germline trimming cut 3 bases from V and 10 bases from J; bases unmatched to any gene: 3. This sample is part of a study of cytomegalovirus exposure and HLA in healthy donors. The overall study: An analysis done earlier identified more than 90 million unique TCR beta sequences from about 179 million T cells. Falling in the Caucasian-associated ancestry cluster were approximately 84% of 398 genotyped donors.

Whole-study results and caveats: An ancestry cluster, one associated with Asian ancestry, reportedly showed fewer N-insertions than the approximately 700-donor mean in a later analysis.

This TCR derives from a woman aged 45-65 years in good health and CMV-seronegative. This rearrangement joins TRBV9 to TRBJ2-1, with TRBD2 matching 11 bases. What was sequenced was PBMCs. This CDR3 is CASSGSGGAEQFF. DNA for the CDR3: TGTGCCAGCAGCGGTAGCGGGGGGGCCGAGCAGTTCTTC.